This T cell receptor beta chain derives from a study of PD-1 blockade in classical Hodgkin lymphoma. Between the trimmed V and J ends, which lost 2 bases and 13 bases, there was a span of 12 bases. Germline CDR1 is SGHAT and CDR2 is FQNNGV. This CDR3 contains 13 residues. Comment on this clone: Antigen: not known.

TCRdb's copy holds only in-frame clones and misses some; the assay was immunoSEQ multiplex PCR. The sample includes about 13,000 clones, roughly 80% of them seen just once. The study, taken as a whole, reports: Patients who responded completely had about the same baseline diversity as newly diagnosed patients.

The time point here: cycle 4 day 1 (C4D1), after 5 to 7 weeks of nivolumab. After autologous stem cell transplantation all patients relapsed, and prior brentuximab vedotin exposure differed between cohorts. The sequencing here drew on peripheral blood mononuclear cells (PBMCs), taken before the fourth cycle of nivolumab. The receptor comes from a human donor with classical Hodgkin lymphoma. J is TRBJ1-6 and V is TRBV11-2; D might be TRBD1 (5 bases). The CDR3 nucleotides read TGTGCCAGCAGCTTATATGGGGGAACTCCCCTCCACTTT. This gives the protein CASSLYGGTPLHF.